Sequencing of this T cell receptor beta chain was carried out in a study of blood T cell repertoires in COVID-19. Authors' methods: Researchers report that nucleated cell counts were estimated from reference gene primer amplification. Assay: immunoSEQ multiplex PCR; the TCRdb copy retains only in-frame clones and omits some. The DNA gave D and trimming, while V, J and clone size come from that table. Of 200,000 to 250,000 clones listed, around 84% are singletons. The CDR3 is 15 residues long. V shed 4 bases and J 7 bases; nucleotides not matched to a gene: 8. Germline V gene data show CDR1 as SGHVS and CDR2 as FNYEAQ.

The sequence was collected from an elderly woman with active or convalescent COVID-19. The gene calls are TRBV7-6 and TRBJ2-2; 8 bases map to TRBD2. The sequenced material came from peripheral blood. CDR3 sequence (DNA): TGTGCCAGCAGCTCGAAAGCGGGGGCCGTCGGGGAGCTGTTTTTT. Its protein product is CASSSKAGAVGELFF.